The 22 T cell receptor beta chains below come from one sample, sequenced in a study of T-cell reconstitution after alpha-beta-depleted transplantation in children. Unique molecular identifiers featured in how the TCRbeta library was prepared. TCRdb reanalysed the PCR reads using MiXCR and keeps one entry per CDR3 protein. The table has approximately 800,000 distinct CDR3 sequences, about 16% seen once. The sequences come from PBMCs, mostly from graft donor cells, collected 360 days after TCRalphabeta/CD19-depleted stem cell transplant. These receptor sequences come from a male patient between 10 and 17 years old who had a stem cell transplant for acute lymphoblastic leukemia, so the T cells may come from the graft donor.

This clonotype was seen only a few times. V gene TRBV11-3 combines with J gene TRBJ2-7; D is perhaps TRBD2 (5 bases). The V gene lost 5 bases and the J gene lost 6 bases, with 17 bases spanning the gap. This CDR3 contains 14 residues. Per germline, CDR1 SGHNT and CDR2 YENEEA. The CDR3 reads CASSGEHPDGEQYF. In DNA, the CDR3 is TGTGCCAGCAGCGGGGAGCACCCTGATGGCGAGCAGTACTTC.

This clonotype was picked up many times. The chain combines TRBV20-1 with TRBJ2-3; possibly TRBD2 for D (5 bases). Trimming removed 4 bases from V and 5 bases from J, with 16 bases in between. The CDR3 is 14 residues long. Germline CDR1 reads DFQATT; CDR2 reads SNEGSKA (reference sequence). The DNA for the CDR3 is TGCAGTGCTAATCGGATTTCTCGGGGAGATACGCAGTATTTT. Protein: CSANRISRGDTQYF.

The rearrangement links TRBV29-1 to TRBJ1-1, with TRBD1 as a possible D gene (6 bases). CDR3 length equals 15 residues. Germline loops: CDR1 SQVTM, CDR2 ANQGSEA. Trimming pared 5 bases from V and 1 base from J, leaving 17 bases between. The CDR3 DNA reads TGCAGCGTTAATCGAGGGGGGTACAAGAACACTGAAGCTTTCTTT. Encoded protein: CSVNRGGYKNTEAFF.

This clonotype was detected ten times or more. This sequence joins TRBV20-1 and TRBJ2-1; 11 bases map to TRBD2. The CDR3 extends over 18 amino acids. J lost 0 bases, V lost 1 base, and 8 bases had no gene match. Germline loops: CDR1 DFQATT, CDR2 SNEGSKA (reference sequence). CDR3 DNA: TGCAGTGCTAGAGCTTCCGGGACTAGCGGTTTCTCCTACAATGAGCAGTTCTTC. Its translation: CSARASGTSGFSYNEQFF.

The chain uses TRBV7-9 and TRBJ2-2, with a possible D match to TRBD2 (6 bases). This CDR3 contains 14 residues. V lost 5 bases to trimming and J lost 5 bases, with 12 bases between them. Germline values: CDR1 SEHNR, CDR2 FQNEAQ (reference sequence). CDR3 bases: TGTGCCAGCAGCCCCCAGCTAGCGACCGGGGAGCTGTTTTTT. It codes for CASSPQLATGELFF.

J is TRBJ1-5 and V is TRBV20-1, with D perhaps TRBD1 (6 bases). This CDR3 contains 14 residues. CDR1 is DFQATT, CDR2 SNEGSKA, per germline (reference sequence). Deletions cut 2 bases from V and 7 bases from J, with 15 bases between. CDR3 sequence: CSARPGDTWQPQHF. The CDR3 DNA reads as TGCAGTGCTAGACCTGGGGACACGTGGCAGCCCCAGCATTTT.

This clonotype occurred a few times. The J gene is TRBJ2-5, the V gene TRBV20-1; TRBD2 matches at 15 bases. Germline V lookup: CDR1 DFQATT, CDR2 SNEGSKA (reference sequence). The J segment lost 5 bases and the V segment lost 5 bases, leaving 3 bases of the junction unmatched. This CDR3 is 14 amino acids long. CDR3 protein: CSAGLAGGSETQYF. In nucleotides, the CDR3 is TGCAGTGCTGGACTAGCGGGAGGGTCGGAGACCCAGTACTTC.

In its sample, this clonotype was seen a few times. The rearrangement links TRBV4-1 to TRBJ2-3; D call uncertain. Germline V gene sequence: CDR1 MGHRA, CDR2 YSYEKL. The CDR3 runs to 15 residues. The V gene lost 0 bases and the J gene lost 6 bases, with 13 bases spanning the gap. The DNA for the CDR3 is TGCGCCAGCAGCCAAGATGTGTATACTGGGGATACGCAGTATTTT. It encodes CASSQDVYTGDTQYF.

The chain links TRBV18 to TRBJ2-1; D remains ambiguous. This CDR3 has 15 amino acids. V lost 0 bases to trimming and J lost 6 bases, with 12 bases between them. In germline, CDR1 is KGHSH, CDR2 LQKENI. The CDR3 reads CASSPPRSQSNEQFF. The CDR3 DNA sequence: TGTGCCAGCTCACCACCGAGGAGCCAGAGCAATGAGCAGTTCTTC.

This clonotype was counted ten times or more. The J gene is TRBJ2-1, the V gene TRBV4-1, with TRBD2 identical over 12 bases. The length of the CDR3 is 20 residues. V dropped 7 bases and J dropped 0; count of bases not matched to a gene: 16. Germline CDR1 and CDR2: MGHRA and YSYEKL. The CDR3 DNA is TGCGCCAGCACCGTGCTACCGGGACTAGCGGGCGTAATCTCCTACAATGAGCAGTTCTTC. This encodes CASTVLPGLAGVISYNEQFF.

A remark on this clonotype: Since the CDR3 does not end with the conserved phenylalanine or tryptophan, this likely comes from a read error. The chain couples TRBV5-1 to TRBJ2-5, with D unresolved. V shed 2 bases and J shed 2 bases, with 4 bases lying between them. This CDR3 comprises 12 residues. CDR1 is SGHRS and CDR2 is YFSETQ in the germline V gene. The CDR3 nucleotides are TGCGCCAGCAGCTTAGGGCAAGAGACCCAGTACTAC. Translation gives CASSLGQETQYY.

The CDR3 nucleotides read TGTGCCACCAGCAGAGGACGGGGGCAGCCCCAGCATTTT. Its protein is CATSRGRGQPQHF. V and J are TRBV15 and TRBJ1-5; maybe TRBD1 (5 bases). CDR1 and CDR2 from the germline V gene are LNHNV and YYDKDF (reference sequence). This CDR3 is built from 13 residues. The germline V and J ends were trimmed by 1 base and 7 bases, with 8 bases remaining between them.

This clonotype was observed a few times. The rearrangement joins TRBV7-8 to TRBJ2-1; no reliable D call. The germline V gene encodes CDR1 SGHVS and CDR2 FQNEAQ. CDR3 length: 16 amino acids. V gave up 1 base and J gave up 7 bases, with 17 bases separating them. The CDR3 nucleotides are TGTGCCAGCAGCTTAGTATTTGTACGGTCGTTAAATGAGCAGTTCTTC. This translates into CASSLVFVRSLNEQFF.

The chain employs TRBV20-1 and TRBJ2-7; tentative D call: TRBD1 (6 bases). V lost 4 bases and J 1 base, leaving 17 bases between the germline ends. The CDR3 runs to 15 residues. Germline assignment: CDR1 DFQATT and CDR2 SNEGSKA (reference sequence). The CDR3 bases are TGCAGTGCTAACGATGGACAGTTGCCATCCTACGAGCAGTACTTC. It yields the protein CSANDGQLPSYEQYF.

This clonotype has only a few counts. This chain joins TRBV12-3 or TRBV12-4 and TRBJ2-3; D gene unclear. The CDR3 consists of 15 residues. Between the trimmed V and J ends, which lost 3 bases and 2 bases, there was a span of 12 bases. The CDR3 DNA is TGTGCCAGCAGTTTCCAGTCGTCCTCCACAGATACGCAGTATTTT. Protein: CASSFQSSSTDTQYF.

This clonotype was recorded many times. The rearrangement links TRBV6-2 or TRBV6-3 to TRBJ1-1, with 8 bases fitting TRBD1. This CDR3 has 14 amino acids. With 2 bases clipped from V and 4 bases from J, the junction kept 3 bases outside the gene matches. Germline V gives CDR1 MNHEY, CDR2 SVGEGT. The CDR3 nucleotides are TGTGCCAGCAGTTACCAGGGGGCGATCACTGAAGCTTTCTTT. Its translation is CASSYQGAITEAFF.

This clonotype was seen more than once but under ten times. This rearrangement joins TRBV7-9 to TRBJ1-4, with 7 nucleotides matching TRBD1. CDR3 size: 15 residues. V was pared by 5 bases and J by 4 bases, with 7 bases of the junction left unmatched. Germline values: CDR1 SEHNR, CDR2 FQNEAQ (reference sequence). Here the CDR3 reads CASSAHRGVNEKLFF. CDR3 coding DNA: TGTGCCAGCAGCGCCCACAGGGGTGTTAATGAAAAACTGTTTTTT.

This clonotype was detected a few times. The CDR3 reads CASSLGTGTSGYTF. CDR3 DNA sequence: TGTGCCAGCAGCTTAGGGACTGGCACATCCGGCTACACCTTC. This sequence joins TRBV7-9 and TRBJ1-2, with D unresolved. V dropped 1 base and J dropped 8 bases, with 14 bases sitting between them. The CDR3 runs 14 residues. Germline loops: CDR1 SEHNR, CDR2 FQNEAQ (reference sequence).

V gene TRBV28 combines with J gene TRBJ2-4, with 9 bases lining up with TRBD1. Germline V gene lookup returns CDR1 MDHEN and CDR2 SYDVKM. This CDR3 contains 17 residues. With V trimmed by 4 bases and J by 7 bases, 14 bases remained unmatched. CDR3 in amino acids: CASSYPLQGARGNIQYF. In nucleotides, the CDR3 is TGTGCCAGCAGTTACCCACTACAGGGGGCCCGCGGGAACATTCAGTACTTC.

The V call is TRBV7-9, the J call TRBJ1-4; unclear D gene. V lost 7 bases and J lost 8, with 20 bases in between. The CDR3 length is 15 residues. The germline CDR1 and CDR2 sequences are SEHNR and FQNEAQ (reference sequence). The CDR3 loop reads CASTPWALEEEKLFF. The CDR3, as DNA: TGTGCCAGCACCCCCTGGGCACTCGAGGAAGAAAAACTGTTTTTT.

This clonotype was counted between two and nine times. The J gene is TRBJ2-7, the V gene TRBV4-1; 10 bases match TRBD2. Germline CDR1 reads MGHRA; CDR2 reads YSYEKL. This CDR3 has 18 amino acids. Trimming removed 3 bases from V and 2 bases from J; junction bases left unmatched: 13. CDR3 loop: CASSHTLAGVPNTYEQYF. The CDR3 DNA is TGCGCCAGCAGCCATACCCTAGCGGGAGTACCGAATACCTACGAGCAGTACTTC.

Only a few counts were recorded for this clonotype. The chain's CDR3 is CASSESLRADEQYF. The CDR3 DNA is TGCGCCAGCAGTGAGTCGCTCAGGGCAGACGAGCAGTACTTC. V gene TRBV10-1 combines with J gene TRBJ2-7; maybe TRBD1 (5 bases). CDR3 size: 14 residues. The V end was cut by 0 bases, the J end by 5 bases, with 11 bases between. Looked up from germline, CDR1 is WNHNN and CDR2 is SYGVQD (reference sequence).